This TCR beta chain appears in the sequencing data of a study of regulatory T cells in long-lasting Graves disease. Time point indicated: newly diagnosed GD, antithyroid drugs for less than 3 months. Extracted PBMC RNA gave rise to the TCR library. The CDR3 totals 14 residues. V lost 2 bases and J lost 2; bases outside the gene matches: 6. Germline assignment: CDR1 GTSNPN and CDR2 SVGIG (reference sequence). Assembly of TCR beta libraries relied on iRepertoire HTBI primers together with Arm-PCR of CDR3 regions. TCRdb used MiXCR to reprocess the multiplex PCR reads, holding one entry per CDR3 protein. There are 200,000 to 250,000 distinct CDR3 sequences in the sample; less than 20% occur only once, and 10% to 15% lies in the top ten. Separately, the same data were catalogued under a study of T cells in Graves' hyperthyroidism and ophthalmopathy.

The sample consisted of peripheral blood mononuclear cells (PBMCs), taken at new diagnosis, from a patient treated with antithyroid drugs. This sequence originates from a woman aged 25 to 39 with Graves disease. V is TRBV30 and J is TRBJ2-7; TRBD2 matches 7 bases. The CDR3 loop is CAWSRAGAAYEQYF. DNA of the CDR3: TGTGCCTGGAGTCGGGCGGGAGCAGCCTACGAGCAGTACTTC.